The 28 T cell receptor beta chains below all came from one sample that was sequenced in a study of blood T cell repertoires in COVID-19. Libraries were prepared by immunoSEQ multiplex PCR; TCRdb keeps only in-frame clonotypes and omits some of them. The sample has about 280,000 clones; 75% to 85% are singletons. The source material was peripheral blood. These receptor sequences come from a man aged 50-59 years with active or convalescent COVID-19.

V gene TRBV29-1 combines with J gene TRBJ1-2; D gene uncertain. V was trimmed by 7 bases and J by 5 bases, leaving 11 bases between them. This CDR3 is 11 amino acids long. Germline V gene sequence: CDR1 SQVTM, CDR2 ANQGSEA. DNA of the CDR3: TGCAGCGGCCAGGATTCTTATGGCTACACCTTC. It is translated as CSGQDSYGYTF.

The V and J genes are TRBV19 and TRBJ1-1, with 11 positions matching TRBD1. Trimming cost V 1 base and J 4 bases; bases outside gene matches: 5. The CDR3 runs 16 residues. CDR1 and CDR2 (germline): LNHDA, SQIVND (reference sequence). The CDR3, as DNA: TGTGCCAGTAGTATAGGAGGACAGGGGGCCAGCACTGAAGCTTTCTTT. Protein product: CASSIGGQGASTEAFF. The variable domain in full, completed from reference TRBV19 and TRBJ1-1, reads DGGITQSPKYLFRKEGQNVTLSCEQNLNHDAMYWYRQDPGQGLRLIYYSQIVNDFQKGDIAEGYSVSREKKESFPLTVTSAQKNPTAFYLCASSIGGQGASTEAFFGQGTRLTVV.

The chain is built from TRBV12-3 or TRBV12-4 and TRBJ1-1; the match to TRBD1 covers 9 bases. V lost 6 bases to trimming and J lost 7 bases; unmatched junction nucleotides: 6. There are 13 residues in the CDR3. CDR3 loop: CASRDDRGVEAFF. The CDR3 nucleotides are TGTGCCAGCAGAGACGACAGGGGGGTTGAAGCTTTCTTT.

The V call is TRBV6-5, the J call TRBJ1-1; possibly TRBD1 for D (5 bases). The CDR3 sequence is 15 residues long. V lost 0 bases and J 4 bases, leaving 12 bases between the germline ends. Germline V gene lookup returns CDR1 MNHEY and CDR2 SVGAGI. Here the CDR3 reads CASSYSIGVGTEAFF. CDR3 coding DNA: TGTGCCAGCAGTTACTCGATAGGGGTCGGCACTGAAGCTTTCTTT.

The chain carries TRBV7-9 and TRBJ2-7; 8 bases map to TRBD2. The V gene's germline CDR1 is SEHNR and CDR2 FQNEAQ (reference sequence). The V gene end was trimmed by 3 bases and the J gene end by 4 bases; junction bases not matched to a gene: 2. This CDR3 is 13 amino acids long. The CDR3 coding sequence is TGTGCCAGCAGCTTCGAGCGGGAGTACGAGCAGTACTTC. Its translation: CASSFEREYEQYF.

The chain joins TRBV29-1 to TRBJ1-1; D uncertain. Trimming shortened V by 6 bases and J by 4 bases, and 12 bases separated the two germline ends. This CDR3 contains 12 residues. The V gene's germline CDR1 is SQVTM and CDR2 ANQGSEA. The CDR3 sequence is CSVGAGVTEAFF. The CDR3 region has the DNA TGCAGCGTCGGAGCGGGTGTCACTGAAGCTTTCTTT.

The V call is TRBV7-9, the J call TRBJ1-2, with TRBD1 matching 7 bases. V shed 6 bases, J shed 8 bases, and the junction held 9 bases outside the gene matches. Germline loops: CDR1 SEHNR, CDR2 FQNEAQ (reference sequence). CDR3 length: 13 amino acids. CDR3 sequence reads: CASSLPTGRGYTF. CDR3 in DNA: TGTGCCAGCAGTTTACCGACAGGGAGAGGCTACACCTTC.

The gene calls are TRBV5-1 and TRBJ1-2, with D uncertain. V was cut by 5 bases and J by 4 bases, with 12 bases left in between. CDR3 size: 13 residues. Germline V gene lookup returns CDR1 SGHRS and CDR2 YFSETQ. The CDR3 loop is CASSGESIYGYTF. The CDR3 region has the DNA TGCGCCAGCAGTGGAGAGAGCATCTATGGCTACACCTTC.

The gene calls are TRBV4-2 and TRBJ1-5; 9 bases agree with TRBD1. Losses at the gene ends were 1 base for V and 6 bases for J; bases not matched to a gene: 4. Germline V gene data show CDR1 as LGHNA and CDR2 as YNFKEQ. This CDR3 has 15 residues. CDR3 residues: CASSQGDRETQPQHF. In nucleotides, the CDR3 is TGTGCCAGCAGCCAAGGGGACAGGGAGACTCAGCCCCAGCATTTT.

In its sample, this clone was seen a few times. The J gene is TRBJ2-7, the V gene TRBV19; D is perhaps TRBD1 (6 bases). Germline V gives CDR1 LNHDA, CDR2 SQIVND (reference sequence). CDR3 length: 14 residues. Trimming left V 6 bases short and J 1 base short, with 13 bases between. In DNA form, the CDR3 reads TGTGCCAGTAGGAAAAGACAGGAATCCTACGAGCAGTACTTC. It translates to CASRKRQESYEQYF.

The chain links TRBV30 to TRBJ1-4; D may be TRBD1 (5 bases). V was cut by 0 bases and J by 9 bases, with 14 bases left in between. The CDR3 extends over 14 amino acids. Germline V gene lookup returns CDR1 GTSNPN and CDR2 SVGIG (reference sequence). The CDR3 bases are TGTGCCTGGAGTGTACCCACCGGGGGAAAAAAACTGTTTTTT. It encodes CAWSVPTGGKKLFF.

CDR3 sequence (DNA): TGTGCCAGCTCACGGGGGACAGGGGATGGCTACACCTTC. This encodes CASSRGTGDGYTF. This rearrangement joins TRBV18 to TRBJ1-2; 10 bases agree with TRBD1. The V and J ends lost 4 bases and 6 bases, in that order; junction bases with no gene match: 2. Germline V lookup: CDR1 KGHSH, CDR2 LQKENI. This CDR3 has 13 amino acids. The variable domain in full, with the rest retrieved from reference TRBV18 and TRBJ1-2, is NAGVMQNPRHLVRRRGQEARLRCSPMKGHSHVYWYRQLPEEGLKFMVYLQKENIIDESGMPKERFSAEFPKEGPSILRIQQVVRGDSAAYFCASSRGTGDGYTFGSGTRLTVV.

The V gene is TRBV7-9, the J gene TRBJ1-3; 11 nucleotides agree with TRBD1. This CDR3 spans 17 amino acids. Germline CDR1 SEHNR, CDR2 FQNEAQ (reference sequence). With 4 bases clipped from V and 3 bases from J, the junction kept 8 bases outside the gene matches. The DNA of the CDR3 is TGTGCCAGCAGCTCCCCCGGGACAGGGGGAAGTGGAAACACCATATATTTT. The encoded protein is CASSSPGTGGSGNTIYF.

V gene TRBV18 combines with J gene TRBJ1-2; 8 bases align to TRBD1. The CDR3 loop spans 15 amino acids. Unmatched junction bases numbered 13, after V lost 5 bases and J lost 8 bases. Germline V gene data show CDR1 as KGHSH and CDR2 as LQKENI. Here the CDR3 DNA reads TGTGCCAGCTCAACCGATCCGACAGGGGTGAGGGGCTACACCTTC. Amino acids: CASSTDPTGVRGYTF.

This rearrangement joins TRBV19 to TRBJ2-2; TRBD2 matches at 8 bases. Trimming removed 1 base from V and 6 bases from J; junction bases left unmatched: 4. The CDR3 is made up of 15 amino acids. Looked up from germline, CDR1 is LNHDA and CDR2 is SQIVND (reference sequence). The CDR3 is CASSIVGGAAGELFF. The CDR3 DNA reads as TGTGCCAGTAGTATAGTCGGGGGGGCGGCCGGGGAGCTGTTTTTT. Supplemented by reference TRBV19 and TRBJ2-2, the full variable domain reads DGGITQSPKYLFRKEGQNVTLSCEQNLNHDAMYWYRQDPGQGLRLIYYSQIVNDFQKGDIAEGYSVSREKKESFPLTVTSAQKNPTAFYLCASSIVGGAAGELFFGEGSRLTVL.

The chain uses TRBV18 and TRBJ2-7, with 14 bases fitting TRBD2. CDR3 size: 16 residues. The germline CDR1 and CDR2 sequences are KGHSH and LQKENI. V gave up 2 bases and J gave up 3 bases; unmatched junction bases: 3. The CDR3 protein is CASSPGLAGGGYEQYF. In DNA, the CDR3 is TGTGCCAGCTCACCAGGACTAGCGGGAGGTGGCTACGAGCAGTACTTC.

In regard to this clone: Since a much larger clone is just one base distant, this may be a read error. The rearrangement joins TRBV7-9 to TRBJ2-2; D is unresolved. The germline V gene has CDR1 SEHNR and CDR2 FQNEAQ (reference sequence). The V and J ends lost 3 bases and 3 bases respectively, with 2 bases between them. This CDR3 is built from 12 residues. The CDR3 DNA reads TGTGCCAGCAGCTTCTACACCGGGGAGCTGTTTTTT. Its translation is CASSFYTGELFF.

The V call is TRBV4-2, the J call TRBJ2-7; TRBD2 matches 10 bases. Per the germline V gene, CDR1 is LGHNA and CDR2 is YNFKEQ. V trimming: 3 bases; J trimming: 7 bases; junction bases outside the gene matches: 12. The CDR3 is made up of 16 amino acids. The CDR3 nucleotides are TGTGCCAGCAGCCATGACCTAGCGGGAGTAGTCGGTGAGCAGTACTTC. Protein product: CASSHDLAGVVGEQYF.

V usage is TRBV10-1 and J usage is TRBJ1-5; the D gene is possibly TRBD1 (5 bases). Trimming stripped 5 bases from V and 0 bases from J, with 14 bases between. Germline values: CDR1 WNHNN, CDR2 SYGVQD (reference sequence). The CDR3 consists of 16 residues. CDR3 DNA sequence: TGCGCCAGCAGTTTCGGTGTCCAGGGTAGCAATCAGCCCCAGCATTTT. This sequence encodes CASSFGVQGSNQPQHF.

V usage is TRBV4-1 and J usage is TRBJ2-7; no clear D gene. Trimming cost V 0 bases and J 0 bases, with 6 bases left between them. From germline, CDR1 is MGHRA and CDR2 YSYEKL. The CDR3 totals 14 residues. The CDR3 is CASSQEDTSYEQYF. As DNA, the CDR3 is TGCGCCAGCAGCCAAGAAGACACCTCCTACGAGCAGTACTTC.

This rearrangement joins TRBV7-9 to TRBJ1-2, with D possibly being TRBD1 (5 bases). Germline lookup yields CDR1 SEHNR and CDR2 FQNEAQ (reference sequence). Trimming left V 2 bases short and J 8 bases short, with 12 bases between. The CDR3 loop spans 13 amino acids. CDR3 nucleotides: TGTGCCAGCAGCTTAACCTCAGGGTACGGCTACACCTTC. This encodes CASSLTSGYGYTF.

Notes on this clone: The junction departs from germline at one end; a sequencing error may be responsible. The rearrangement joins TRBV27 to TRBJ1-1, with 8 bases fitting TRBD1. Germline CDR1 reads MNHEY; CDR2 reads SMNVEV (reference sequence). The CDR3 consists of 15 residues. The CDR3 sequence is CASDSGRGLGTPAFF. The CDR3 bases are TGCGCCAGCGACTCGGGCAGGGGGCTCGGTACCCCAGCTTTCTTT.

In this sample, this clone turned up once. This rearrangement joins TRBV6-1 to TRBJ1-4; 9 bases agree with TRBD1. There are 16 residues in the CDR3. V gave up 4 bases and J gave up 0 bases; unmatched junction bases: 3. The germline gives CDR1 MNHNS, CDR2 SASEGT. The chain's CDR3 is CASSVGTGTTNEKLFF. For the CDR3, the DNA is TGTGCCAGCAGTGTAGGGACAGGGACAACTAATGAAAAACTGTTTTTT.

The chain recombines TRBV10-3 with TRBJ2-7; 14 bases align to TRBD2. This CDR3 has 13 residues. Germline V gives CDR1 ENHRY, CDR2 SYGVKD. Germline trimming cut 6 bases from V and 7 bases from J; bases unmatched to any gene: 2. The CDR3 loop is CAIRGLAGEEQYF. CDR3 DNA: TGTGCCATCAGGGGACTAGCGGGAGAAGAGCAGTACTTC.

This chain joins TRBV6-4 and TRBJ2-2; D unclear. Trimming stripped 4 bases from V and 4 bases from J, with 16 bases between. Germline V gene lookup returns CDR1 MRHNA and CDR2 SNTAGT. This CDR3 has 16 amino acids. This CDR3 reads CASSAQGPSGTGELFF. CDR3 in DNA: TGTGCCAGCAGTGCCCAAGGTCCCTCAGGCACCGGGGAGCTGTTTTTT.

J is TRBJ1-1 and V is TRBV18; perhaps TRBD1 as D (5 bases). From germline, CDR1 is KGHSH and CDR2 LQKENI. Trimming pared 3 bases from V and 5 bases from J, leaving 7 bases between. The length of the CDR3 is 12 residues. The CDR3 coding sequence is TGTGCCAGCTCACCCGACAGTACTGAAGCTTTCTTT. Translation gives CASSPDSTEAFF.

The rearrangement joins TRBV27 to TRBJ2-7; D perhaps matches TRBD2 (6 bases). The germline V gene has CDR1 MNHEY and CDR2 SMNVEV (reference sequence). The V end lost 8 bases, the J end lost 4 bases, and 24 bases lay between the germline ends. The CDR3 runs to 16 residues. The CDR3 is CASGMGGNFPLYEQYF. The CDR3 DNA follows: TGTGCCAGCGGAATGGGGGGAAATTTTCCCTTATACGAGCAGTACTTC.

The chain combines TRBV5-1 with TRBJ2-7; 10 bases match TRBD1. Germline CDR1 SGHRS, CDR2 YFSETQ. V lost 3 bases, J lost 3 bases, and 12 bases stayed unmatched. The CDR3 length is 17 residues. This CDR3 reads CASSWGSRDRGFYEQYF. In DNA, the CDR3 is TGCGCCAGCAGCTGGGGTTCCCGGGACAGGGGTTTCTACGAGCAGTACTTC.